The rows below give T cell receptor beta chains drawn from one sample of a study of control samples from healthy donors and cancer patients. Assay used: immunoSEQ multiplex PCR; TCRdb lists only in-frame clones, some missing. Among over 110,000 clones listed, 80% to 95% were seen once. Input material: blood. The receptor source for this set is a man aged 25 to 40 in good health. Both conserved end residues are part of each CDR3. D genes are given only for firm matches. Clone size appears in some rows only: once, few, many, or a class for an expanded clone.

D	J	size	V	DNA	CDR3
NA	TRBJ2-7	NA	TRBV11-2	TGTGCCAGCAGCTTAGTAGTAGGGCACGAGCAGTACTTC	CASSLVVGHEQYF
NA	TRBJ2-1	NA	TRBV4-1	TGCGCCAGCAGCCAAGATTACGCAGGTTCTTCCCGGAATGAGCAGTTCTTC	CASSQDYAGSSRNEQFF
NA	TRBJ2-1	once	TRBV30	TGTGCCCGGAGGTTGGGGACGGGCTACAATGAGCAGTTCTTC	CARRLGTGYNEQFF
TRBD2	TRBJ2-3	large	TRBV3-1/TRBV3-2	TGTGCCAGCAGCCAAGATCCCGGGACTAGCGCCACAGATACGCAGTATTTT	CASSQDPGTSATDTQYF
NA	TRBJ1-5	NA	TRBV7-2	TGTGCCAGCAGCTTATATCCTCTCAATCAGCCCCAGCATTTT	CASSLYPLNQPQHF
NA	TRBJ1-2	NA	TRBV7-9	TGTGCCAGCAGCTCGTACCGTTTGGGGAGGCGGGAGAAAGGCTACACCTTC	CASSSYRLGRREKGYTF
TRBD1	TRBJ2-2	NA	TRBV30	TGTGCCTGGAGCGGCGACAGGGGCCGGGAGCTGTTTTTT	CAWSGDRGRELFF
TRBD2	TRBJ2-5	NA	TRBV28	TGTGCCAGCAGTCCCCGACTAGCCCTTCAAGAGACCCAGTACTTC	CASSPRLALQETQYF
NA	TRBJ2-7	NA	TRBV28	TGTGCCAGCACCCCCATTTCGACCTCCTACGAGCAGTACTTC	CASTPISTSYEQYF
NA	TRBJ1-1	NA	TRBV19	TGTGCCAGTAGTATCCAGAACACTGAAGCTTTCTTT	CASSIQNTEAFF
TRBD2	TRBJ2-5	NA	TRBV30	TGTGCCTTTACGAGGCAAGCGGGAGTTGGAGAGACCCAGTACTTC	CAFTRQAGVGETQYF
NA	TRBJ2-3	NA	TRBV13	TGTGCCAGCAGCCGCACCGAGGGGGTTAGCACAGATACGCAGTATTTT	CASSRTEGVSTDTQYF
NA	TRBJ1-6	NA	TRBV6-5	TGTGCCACCGGAACCACAGGGAATTCACCCCTCCACTTT	CATGTTGNSPLHF
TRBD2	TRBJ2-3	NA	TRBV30	TGTGCCTGGACTACCCCCGGGGGGAGAGATACGCAGTATTTT	CAWTTPGGRDTQYF
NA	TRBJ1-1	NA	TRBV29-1	TGCAGCGTTGGTGGGACTTTTCCCGCTCCAAGTGAAGCTTTCTTT	CSVGGTFPAPSEAFF
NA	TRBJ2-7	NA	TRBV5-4	TGTGCCAGCAGCTCCGAGACAGGACGAAGCTCCTACGAGCAGTACTTC	CASSSETGRSSYEQYF
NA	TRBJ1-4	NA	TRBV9	TGTGCCAGCAGCGTAGCTCCCGGGACATCTAATGAAAAACTGTTTTTT	CASSVAPGTSNEKLFF
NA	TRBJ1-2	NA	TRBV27	TGTGCCAGCAGCTATAACAGGTGGACTAACTATGGCTACACCTTC	CASSYNRWTNYGYTF
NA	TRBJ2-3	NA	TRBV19	TGTGCCAGTAGTTGGGATCGGGCTACAGATACGCAGTATTTT	CASSWDRATDTQYF
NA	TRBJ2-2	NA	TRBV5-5	TGTGCCAGCAGCCTTGGCTGGGGCCCCGGCACGGAGCTGTTTTTT	CASSLGWGPGTELFF
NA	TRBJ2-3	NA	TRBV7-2	TGTGCCAGCAGCTCCAGCACAGATACGCAGTATTTT	CASSSSTDTQYF
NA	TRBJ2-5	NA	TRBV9	TGTGCCAGCAGCGTAGTCGGGGGAGAGACCCAGTACTTC	CASSVVGGETQYF
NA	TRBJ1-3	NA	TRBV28	TGTGCCAGCAGTTTACCGAACTCTGGAAACACCATATATTTT	CASSLPNSGNTIYF
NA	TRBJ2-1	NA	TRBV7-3	TGTGCCAGCAGCTCCGGACTTATCAATGAGCAGTTCTTC	CASSSGLINEQFF
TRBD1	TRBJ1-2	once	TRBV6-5	TGTGCCTCCAACCCGGGACAGGGGTATGGCTACACCTTC	CASNPGQGYGYTF
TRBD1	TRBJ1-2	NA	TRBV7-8	TGTGCCACGGCGGGGACAGGGGAGTATGGCTACACCTTC	CATAGTGEYGYTF
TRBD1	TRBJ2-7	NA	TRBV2	TGTGCCAGCAGATACCGGGACAGCTACGAGCAGTACTTC	CASRYRDSYEQYF